The T cell receptor (beta chain) described here comes from a study of blood T cells in healthy people across ages (dated by TCRdb to 2015 to 2017). A note on the overall study: In model experiments, roughly one uniquely barcoded TCR beta cDNA molecule per two T cells was captured by template switching. The study measured age-related changes in TCR beta repertoire diversity using deep sequencing normalized with unique cDNA molecular identifiers. The donors were divided into four age groups: young (average roughly 17 years), middle-aged (almost 40), aged (about 60) and long-lived (82). To avoid experimental bias, donors of different ages were randomly spread across the sequencing lanes. For two donors (one aged 18 to 29 and one aged 80 or older), the study analyzed two additional independent replicas of 1 million unique cDNA reads from the same blood draw.

For this chain, trimming is 6 bases at the V end and 0 bases at the J end, and the number of junction bases without a gene match is 6. From the cysteine up to the phenylalanine, the CDR3 has a length of 15 residues. The read is trimmed to its CDR3 DNA, 45 bases read in frame from base 1. The germline V gene specifies SGHTA as CDR1 and FQGNSA as CDR2. Library method: 5' RACE. Sequenced using an Illumina HiSeq 2500. A second PCR of 7 to 11 cycles was performed with a sample-barcoded 5' primer and a J-beta primer mix. A template-switch 5' adaptor carrying 12 random nucleotides introduced a unique molecular identifier onto each TCR beta cDNA molecule. Each sample yielded at least 2.5 million CDR3-containing paired-end reads. First-strand cDNA was synthesized from all RNA with the Mint cDNA synthesis kit, primed by a TRBC-specific oligonucleotide. After uracil-DNA glycosylase treatment, a first 18-cycle PCR used universal primers M1SS and BC2_uni_R on all cDNA. In the source study's methods: For normalization, 1 million high-quality reads, each with a distinct molecular identifier, were randomly selected from each sample. Instead of being binned into consensus sequences, reads that shared molecular identifiers were thrown out. MiTCR, with a Q25 quality threshold and the strictest error-elimination algorithm, was used for CDR3 identification, clonotype clustering and error correction. Lower-bound total TCR beta diversity was estimated with a nonparametric unseen species model using Euler transformation. TCRdb redid the processing of the public reads, applying fastp at Q25 and MiXCR, and retained in-frame beta chains. All rows with the same CDR3 protein become a single entry with the most common DNA and genes. The V and J calls here are based on TCRdb, not the publication. The sample table holds 800,000 to 950,000 distinct CDR3 sequences, of which roughly 48% were seen once. The ten largest make up 13% of the sample.

Donors were approximately 42 systemically healthy Caucasian individuals from Russia aged about 6 to 100 years. Approximately 10 milliliters of peripheral blood were collected from each donor into EDTA-treated Vacutainer tubes. Ficoll-Paque density-gradient centrifugation was used to isolate PBMCs, with at least 6 million obtained per sample. Trizol reagent was used to extract total RNA from PBMCs, with at least 6 micrograms per sample. For every donor, flow cytometry on a PBMC aliquot measured the percentage of naive CD45RAhigh/CD27high T cells. The investigation overall reported the following: As age increased, observed TCR beta diversity per million T cells dropped in a roughly linear way, and a significant reduction was already evident by age around 41. The percentage of naive T cells measured by flow cytometry correlated strongly with observed TCR beta diversity. Compared with the aged group, the long-lived group had more naive CD4+ T cells, fewer expanded clones and increased TCR diversity, a pattern suggesting age selection. Because profiling used bulk unsorted PBMCs, naive and antigen-experienced compartments could not be compared conclusively. Estimates of total diversity based on one million sequenced T cells were considered lower bounds and underestimates. Because the CMV infection status of the donors was unknown, age-related changes in expanded clonotypes may potentially have been confounded.

This clonotype was seen a few times. No cognate antigen has been identified for it. Nothing much larger sits one base from this clone, and base qualities are not available. Rearrangement joined TRBV7-2 to TRBJ2-3; 7 central nucleotides agree with TRBD1. The sequencing sample was made of blood. The sequence was obtained from a man younger than 45 in good health. The CDR3 reads CASRKGGPSTDTQYF. The DNA sequence reads TGTGCCAGCAGGAAAGGGGGCCCTAGCACAGATACGCAGTATTTT.